The 13 T cell receptor beta chains below come from one sample, sequenced in a study of T cell responses to AZD1222 COVID-19 vaccine. Assay used: immunoSEQ multiplex PCR; TCRdb lists only in-frame clones, some missing. Of 85,000 to 100,000 clones listed, almost 80% are singletons. The sample consisted of peripheral blood, taken on day 0 of AZD1222 vaccination. These receptors originate from an adult in good health.

The CDR3 protein is CASRTWQGNSNEQFF. CDR3 coding DNA: TGTGCCAGCAGAACATGGCAGGGGAATTCCAATGAGCAGTTCTTC. The chain uses TRBV6-5 and TRBJ2-1; perhaps TRBD1 as D (6 bases). Trimming took 6 bases from V and 6 from J, leaving 18 bases between them. Germline V gene data show CDR1 as MNHEY and CDR2 as SVGAGI. The CDR3 contains 15 residues.

The chain carries TRBV9 and TRBJ1-2; 8 bases agree with TRBD1. Per germline, CDR1 SGDLS and CDR2 YYNGEE. The CDR3 extends over 14 amino acids. The trim removed 4 bases at V and 8 bases at J, leaving 10 bases unmatched. The CDR3: CASSLKTGAGGYTF. The CDR3 nucleotides read TGTGCCAGCAGCTTAAAGACAGGGGCAGGGGGCTACACCTTC.

This clone has a single count. The V call is TRBV5-1, the J call TRBJ1-3; D not resolved. Trimming left V 4 bases short and J 4 bases short, with 18 bases between. CDR3 length: 16 amino acids. Germline-derived CDR1 and CDR2 are SGHRS and YFSETQ. The CDR3 sequence: CASSPGYLDGGNTIYF. In DNA, the CDR3 is TGCGCCAGCAGCCCCGGATACCTAGACGGGGGAAACACCATATATTTT. Full variable domain (missing parts from reference TRBV5-1 and TRBJ1-3): KAGVTQTPRYLIKTRGQQVTLSCSPISGHRSVSWYQQTPGQGLQFLFEYFSETQRNKGNFPGRFSGRQFSNSRSEMNVSTLELGDSALYLCASSPGYLDGGNTIYFGEGSWLTVV.

The chain is built from TRBV18 and TRBJ2-3; D unclear. Germline CDR1 is KGHSH and CDR2 is LQKENI. Deletions cut 3 bases from V and 9 bases from J, with 10 bases between. The CDR3 is 12 amino acids. The CDR3 protein is CASSPPGETQYF. Written as DNA, the CDR3 is TGTGCCAGCTCACCCCCAGGCGAAACGCAGTATTTT.

The chain recombines TRBV18 with TRBJ2-7, with 12 positions matching TRBD2. The CDR3 length is 14 residues. The germline gives CDR1 KGHSH, CDR2 LQKENI. V lost 6 bases and J lost 5; bases outside the gene matches: 5. DNA for the CDR3: TGTGCCAGCTCGGGGACTAGCGGGTTTGACGAGCAGTACTTC. This sequence encodes CASSGTSGFDEQYF.

The J gene is TRBJ2-4, the V gene TRBV5-1, with 8 bases matching TRBD1. J lost 7 bases, V lost 4 bases, and 10 bases had no gene match. The germline V gene has CDR1 SGHRS and CDR2 YFSETQ. This CDR3 is 15 amino acids long. The CDR3 nucleotides read TGCGCCAGCAGCGCGCAGGGGGCGGCGAGCAACATTCAGTACTTC. Protein: CASSAQGAASNIQYF. The full variable domain, in which reference TRBV5-1 and TRBJ2-4 provide the parts outside the CDR3, is KAGVTQTPRYLIKTRGQQVTLSCSPISGHRSVSWYQQTPGQGLQFLFEYFSETQRNKGNFPGRFSGRQFSNSRSEMNVSTLELGDSALYLCASSAQGAASNIQYFGAGTRLSVL.

The chain couples TRBV20-1 to TRBJ2-5; no definite D call. Trimming pared 0 bases from V and 13 bases from J, leaving 12 bases between. This CDR3 comprises 11 residues. Germline V gene sequence: CDR1 DFQATT, CDR2 SNEGSKA (reference sequence). Here the CDR3 DNA reads TGCAGTGCTAGAGACCTCAGTCAGGTGTACTTC. Translation gives CSARDLSQVYF.

In nucleotides, the CDR3 is TGTGCCTGGAGTGTACGGGGGGACATTTTGAACACTGAAGCTTTCTTT. Its protein product is CAWSVRGDILNTEAFF. V and J are TRBV30 and TRBJ1-1; D perhaps matches TRBD1 (6 bases). Per the germline V gene, CDR1 is GTSNPN and CDR2 is SVGIG (reference sequence). CDR3 size: 16 residues. V was trimmed by 0 bases and J by 0 bases, leaving 14 bases between them.

The chain uses TRBV6-6 and TRBJ1-1, with D unclear. Trimming removed 4 bases at V and 4 bases at J, with 4 bases between. The germline V gene encodes CDR1 MNHNY and CDR2 SVGAGI (reference sequence). This CDR3 spans 11 amino acids. CDR3 in amino acids: CASSWATEAFF. The CDR3 coding sequence is TGTGCCAGCAGTTGGGCCACTGAAGCTTTCTTT.

The V and J genes are TRBV6-5 and TRBJ2-7, with 9 bases aligning to TRBD1. CDR1 is MNHEY and CDR2 is SVGAGI in the germline V gene. The CDR3 consists of 14 residues. Germline trimming cut 4 bases from V and 4 bases from J; bases unmatched to any gene: 5. The CDR3 spells CASSLIGTGYEQYF. The CDR3, as DNA: TGTGCCAGCAGTTTAATCGGGACAGGGTACGAGCAGTACTTC.

This chain connects TRBV28 to TRBJ1-3, with D perhaps matching TRBD1 (6 bases). The germline CDR1 and CDR2 sequences are MDHEN and SYDVKM. V was shortened by 2 bases and J by 6 bases, with 23 bases between the two germline ends. CDR3 size: 18 residues. The CDR3 here is CASSLRGTRVRGANTIYF. The CDR3 nucleotides read TGTGCCAGCAGTTTACGCGGGACAAGGGTCCGCGGGGCAAACACCATATATTTT.

The CDR3 region is CASSPGVTGTDTQYF. For the CDR3, the DNA is TGCGCCAGCAGCCCCGGCGTAACCGGCACAGATACGCAGTATTTT. This sequence joins TRBV5-1 and TRBJ2-3, with no clear D. V was trimmed by 4 bases and J by 1 base, leaving 13 bases between them. Germline-derived CDR1 and CDR2 are SGHRS and YFSETQ. The CDR3 loop spans 15 amino acids.

The chain links TRBV30 to TRBJ1-2; D unresolved. V shed 0 bases and J shed 3 bases, with 8 bases lying between them. CDR3 size: 13 residues. Germline values: CDR1 GTSNPN, CDR2 SVGIG (reference sequence). CDR3 bases: TGTGCCTGGAGTGTACTAACAGACTATGGCTACACCTTC. Translation gives CAWSVLTDYGYTF.